One TCR beta chain is described in this entry. Germline V CDR1 and CDR2: MGHDK, SYGVNS. The ends were cut back, 8 bases at V and 4 bases at J, with 9 bases in the middle. The CDR3 length is 12 residues. The data stem from a study of control samples from healthy donors and cancer patients. Clones were read by immunoSEQ multiplex PCR, and TCRdb kept only the in-frame ones, dropping some. This table holds about 80,000 clones, approximately 89% found once. Specimen: blood. The origin of this receptor is a man in his fifties or sixties in good health. The chain links TRBV25-1 to TRBJ1-3; D is unclear. The CDR3 region has the DNA TGTGCCAGCTCTGTAGAAGGAAACACCATATATTTT. It encodes CASSVEGNTIYF. Based on the CDR3 plus reference TRBV25-1 and TRBJ1-3, the full variable domain is EADIYQTPRYLVIGTGKKITLECSQTMGHDKMYWYQQDPGMELHLIHYSYGVNSTEKGDLSSESTVSRIRTEHFPLTLESARPSHTSQYLCASSVEGNTIYFGEGSWLTVV.